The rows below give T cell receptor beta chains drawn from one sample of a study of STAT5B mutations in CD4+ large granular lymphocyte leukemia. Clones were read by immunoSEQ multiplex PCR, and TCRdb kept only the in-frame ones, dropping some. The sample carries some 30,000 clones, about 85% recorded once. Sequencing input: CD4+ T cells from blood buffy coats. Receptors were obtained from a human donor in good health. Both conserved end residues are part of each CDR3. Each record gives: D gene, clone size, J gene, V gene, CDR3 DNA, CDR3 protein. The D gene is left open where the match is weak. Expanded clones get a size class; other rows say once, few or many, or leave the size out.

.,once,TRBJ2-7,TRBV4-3,TGCGCCAGCAGCCAAGGTCCGGGACGTGACTACTACGAGCAGTACTTC,CASSQGPGRDYYEQYF
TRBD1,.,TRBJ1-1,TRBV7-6,TGTGCCAGCAGCTTAGGGACAGGGGCCACTGAAGCTTTCTTT,CASSLGTGATEAFF
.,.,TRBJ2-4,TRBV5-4,TGTGCCAGCAGCTTGGGGGGGGACGGGGAGGACATTCAGTACTTC,CASSLGGDGEDIQYF
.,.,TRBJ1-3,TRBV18,TGTGCCAGCTCAGAAATTGAGGGATCCGGAAACACCATATATTTT,CASSEIEGSGNTIYF
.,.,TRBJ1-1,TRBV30,TGTGCCGGGAGGCGAAAGGACACTGAAGCTTTCTTT,CAGRRKDTEAFF
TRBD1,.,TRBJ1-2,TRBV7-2,TGTGCCAGCAGCTTACAGGGGGCGGCGAACTATGGCTACACCTTC,CASSLQGAANYGYTF
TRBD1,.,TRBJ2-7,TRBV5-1,TGCGCCAGCAGCTCACAGGGGGCGCAATACGAGCAGTACTTC,CASSSQGAQYEQYF
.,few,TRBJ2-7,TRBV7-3,TGTGCCAGCAGCTTAGCCGGGGGAACCTACGAGCAGTACTTC,CASSLAGGTYEQYF
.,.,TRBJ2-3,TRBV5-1,TGCGCCAGCAGCCACACAGATACGCAGTATTTT,CASSHTDTQYF
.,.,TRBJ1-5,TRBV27,TGTGCCAGCAGAATGGCAGGGGCTAGCAATCAGCCCCAGCATTTT,CASRMAGASNQPQHF
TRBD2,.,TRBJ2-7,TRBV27,TGTGCCAGCAGTCCCTCCCTAGCGGGAGGGCCAAGGGAGCAGTACTTC,CASSPSLAGGPREQYF
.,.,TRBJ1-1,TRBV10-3,TGTGCCATCAGTGAGTATGACAGCCCGAACACTGAAGCTTTCTTT,CAISEYDSPNTEAFF